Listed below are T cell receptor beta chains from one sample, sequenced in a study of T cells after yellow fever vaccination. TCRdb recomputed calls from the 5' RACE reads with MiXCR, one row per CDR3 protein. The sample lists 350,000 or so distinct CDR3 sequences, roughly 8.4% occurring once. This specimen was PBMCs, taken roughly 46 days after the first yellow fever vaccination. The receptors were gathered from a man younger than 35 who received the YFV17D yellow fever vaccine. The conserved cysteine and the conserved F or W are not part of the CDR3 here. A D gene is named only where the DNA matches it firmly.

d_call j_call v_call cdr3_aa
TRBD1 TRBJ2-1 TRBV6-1 ASRAGTGGINEQF
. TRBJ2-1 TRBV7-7 ASSFNLGGSNEQF
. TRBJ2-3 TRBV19 ATSGTVYTDTQY
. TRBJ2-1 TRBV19 ASSIDRRNEQF
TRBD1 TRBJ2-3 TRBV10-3 AISGQGDTQY
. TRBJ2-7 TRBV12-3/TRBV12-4 ASSRSREQY
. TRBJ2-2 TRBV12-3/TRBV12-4 ASSLIRGRVTGELF
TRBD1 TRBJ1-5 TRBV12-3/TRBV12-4 ASTFTGGGQPQH
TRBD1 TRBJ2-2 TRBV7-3 ASSPTGALAGELF
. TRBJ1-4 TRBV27 ASSRGWGEKLF
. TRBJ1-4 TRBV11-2 ASSSRQQNEKLF
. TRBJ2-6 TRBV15 ATSRQGTGANVLT
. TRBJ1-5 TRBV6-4 ASFPRGKDQPQH
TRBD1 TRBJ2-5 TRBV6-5 ASSYSMVGQGAKTQY
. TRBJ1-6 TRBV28 ASSLSRGSYNSPLH
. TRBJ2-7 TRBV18 ASSLTNYEQY
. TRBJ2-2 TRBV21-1 ASSERWGTANTGELF
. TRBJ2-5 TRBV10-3 AISGFGRAGETQY
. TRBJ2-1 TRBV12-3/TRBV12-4 ASGHLGNSYNEQF
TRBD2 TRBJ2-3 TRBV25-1 SSGGEGDTQY
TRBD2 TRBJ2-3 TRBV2 ASTAGGPDTQY
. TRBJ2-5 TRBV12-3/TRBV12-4 ASSFPLTTQY
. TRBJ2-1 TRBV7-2 ASSLELRGQF
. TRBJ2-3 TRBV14 ASSQVTGGFKADTQY
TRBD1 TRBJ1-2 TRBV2 ASTPRPGQGVPYGYT
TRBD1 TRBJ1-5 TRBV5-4 ASSVGQGLDQPQH
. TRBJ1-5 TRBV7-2 ASSVGAGDQPQH
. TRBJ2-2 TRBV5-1 ASSLRKNTGELF
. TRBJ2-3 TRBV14 ASSPRPSFSTDTQY
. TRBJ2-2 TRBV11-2 ASSGLYTGELF
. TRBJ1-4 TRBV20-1 SASGGVEKLF
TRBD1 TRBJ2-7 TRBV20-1 SARDGTGEQY
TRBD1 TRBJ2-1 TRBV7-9 ASSPSGTGVNNEQF
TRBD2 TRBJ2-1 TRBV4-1 ASSQGAPLAGAYNEQF
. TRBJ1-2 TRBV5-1 ASSPIGPSYGYT
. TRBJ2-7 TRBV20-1 SATPPGISYEQY
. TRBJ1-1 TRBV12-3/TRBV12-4 ASSFRSPRTEAF
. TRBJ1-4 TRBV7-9 ASSLRARNEKLF
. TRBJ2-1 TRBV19 ASSFGTTGNEQF
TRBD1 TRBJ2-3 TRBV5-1 ASSHDREEGQY
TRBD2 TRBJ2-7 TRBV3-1 ASSQDHASGGYEQY
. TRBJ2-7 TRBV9 ASSVRPFTYEQY
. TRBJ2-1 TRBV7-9 ASSLEMRDEQF
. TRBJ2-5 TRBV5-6 ASSSSRAWYQETQY
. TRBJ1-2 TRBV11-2 ASSLQAGGSYGYT
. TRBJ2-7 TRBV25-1 ASSEMGGSYEQY
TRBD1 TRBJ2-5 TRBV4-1 ASSHPGQGDETQY
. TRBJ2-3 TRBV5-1 ASSWPQADTQY
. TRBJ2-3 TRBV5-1 ASSLGGGGQDTQY
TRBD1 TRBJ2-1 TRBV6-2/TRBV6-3 ASSSRTGSIDEQF